This T cell receptor beta chain is from a study of regulatory T cells in long-lasting Graves disease. Study-level background: Persistent Graves' disease required over 5 years of antithyroid drugs and positive TSH receptor antibodies.

Sample time point: persistent/refractory GD, antithyroid drugs over 5 years with positive TRAb. Isolated PBMC RNA provided the starting material for the TCR library. With iRepertoire HTBI primers and Arm-PCR of CDR3 regions, TCR beta libraries were built. Each CDR3 protein gets one entry after TCRdb re-called the multiplex PCR reads with MiXCR. The sample lists roughly 300,000 distinct CDR3 sequences, roughly 21% seen once, with 25% to 30% in the top ten. Trimming cost V 4 bases and J 0 bases, with 19 bases left between them. CDR1 and CDR2 (germline): DFQATT, SNEGSKA (reference sequence). This CDR3 is 17 amino acids long.

The starting material was peripheral blood mononuclear cells (PBMCs), obtained when the disease was refractory, from a patient treated with antithyroid drugs. This chain links TRBV20-1 with TRBJ1-5, with D possibly being TRBD1 (6 bases). The receptor was derived from a female donor with Graves disease. The CDR3 reads CSAIPLGQPNSNQPQHF. CDR3 nucleotide sequence: TGCAGTGCTATCCCCCTCGGACAGCCCAATAGCAATCAGCCCCAGCATTTT.